This T cell receptor beta chain is drawn from a study of blood T cells in healthy people across ages. Study-level background: In model experiments, template switching was able to capture about one barcoded beta molecule for every two T cells that were present. Study conclusions and caveats: Greater diversity and more naive CD4+ cells were seen in long-lived donors than in aged donors.

Concerning this clonotype itself: Its antigen remains unidentified.

Germline CDR1 and CDR2: MNHNS and SASEGT. Deletions cut 0 bases from V and 6 bases from J, with 13 bases between. This CDR3 contains 15 residues. The sample, roughly 9.1 milliliters of peripheral blood, was drawn from each donor. PBMCs were isolated at a quantity of at least 7 million per sample. Primers used in a second PCR of roughly 6 to 11 cycles were a sample-barcoded 5' primer and a J-beta primer mix. TCRdb reprocessed the 5' RACE reads via MiXCR and lists one record per CDR3 protein. The sample yields 850,000 to 1,000,000 distinct CDR3 sequences, roughly 50% seen once. V gene TRBV6-1 combines with J gene TRBJ2-3, with D hard to call. The sample taken for sequencing was blood. The clonotype originates from an older woman in good health. The CDR3 reads CASSEAPPSFDTQYF. As DNA, the CDR3 is TGTGCCAGCAGTGAAGCCCCCCCGTCCTTTGATACGCAGTATTTT.